This T cell receptor beta chain was found in a study of early T cells in non-severe SARS-CoV-2 infection. Study details: Sequencing of unsorted whole blood was done on bulk RNA, leaving chains unpaired.

V shed 9 bases and J shed 6 bases, with 12 bases lying between them. This CDR3 is 12 amino acids long. Germline V gene sequence: CDR1 MNHEY, CDR2 SVGEGT. Ten or more counts support this clonotype. Its target is unknown. Separate cDNA molecules each had unique molecular identifiers attached to them. TCRdb redid the calling of the 5' RACE reads with MiXCR, one entry per CDR3 protein. The sample consists of about 58,000 distinct CDR3 sequences, about 8.4% of them appearing once. Overall study findings and caveats: Anti-spike CD8 responses were favored by VDJdb matching, which missed private and CD4 specificities.

V is TRBV6-2 or TRBV6-3 and J is TRBJ2-1, with D unresolved. Sequencing was performed on whole blood. The origin of this receptor is an adult who was a healthcare worker with PCR-confirmed SARS-CoV-2 infection or an uninfected control (not recorded which). The CDR3 is CASWSGPNEQFF. The CDR3 DNA reads as TGTGCCAGTTGGTCGGGCCCCAATGAGCAGTTCTTC.